These T cell receptor beta chains were read from a single sample in a study of T cells after yellow fever vaccination. TCRdb reprocessed the 5' RACE reads with MiXCR, giving one entry per CDR3 protein. The table shows about 350,000 distinct CDR3 sequences, with about 8.3% occurring only once. The sample here was PBMCs, taken about 49 days after the first yellow fever vaccination. The receptors originated from a young man who received the YFV17D yellow fever vaccine. The CDR3 runs from the conserved cysteine through the conserved F or W. Fields, in order: J gene, clone size, D gene, V gene, CDR3 DNA, CDR3 protein. D genes are given only for firm matches. Clone size, where shown, is once, few, many, or a class for clones that have expanded.

>TRBJ2-7|.|.|TRBV7-9
TGTGCCAGCAGCCCGAGCCTTTTATCTCAGTACTTC
CASSPSLLSQYF
>TRBJ2-3|.|TRBD2|TRBV18
TGTGCCAGCTCACCACGAGAACTAGCGGGGGCCACAGATACGCAGTATTTT
CASSPRELAGATDTQYF
>TRBJ2-6|many|TRBD1|TRBV6-1
TGTGCCAGCAGTAGCGACAGGGGGCCTGGGGCCAACGTCCTGACTTTC
CASSSDRGPGANVLTF
>TRBJ2-2|few|.|TRBV7-7
TGTGCTAGCAGCCCTATCGGCGGGGAGCTGTTTTTT
CASSPIGGELFF
>TRBJ1-1|few|TRBD1|TRBV27
TGTGCCAGCAGCAAGGGTATCGCCGGGACAGATTTTAAGAACACTGAAGCTTTCTTT
CASSKGIAGTDFKNTEAFF
>TRBJ2-3|.|.|TRBV5-1
TGCGCCAGCAGCTTTAACTTACCCACAGATACGCAGTATTTT
CASSFNLPTDTQYF
>TRBJ2-3|few|TRBD2|TRBV6-5
TGTGCCAGCAGTTACTCGATCCTAGCGGGGGTTCCTGATACGCAGTATTTT
CASSYSILAGVPDTQYF
>TRBJ2-3|.|TRBD2|TRBV12-3/TRBV12-4
TGTGCCAGCAGGACTAGCGGGGTGATTATCACAGATACGCAGTATTTT
CASRTSGVIITDTQYF
>TRBJ1-1|.|.|TRBV7-9
TGTGCCAGCAGCTTAGTTCTAATGGACACGGAAGAAGCTTTCTTT
CASSLVLMDTEEAFF
>TRBJ2-1|.|.|TRBV4-1
TGCGCCAGCAGCCAAGGAGGAACCTCCTACAATGAGCAGTTCTTC
CASSQGGTSYNEQFF
>TRBJ2-2|few|.|TRBV5-1
TGCGCCAGCAGCTTGGCCTGGACAAGCAACACCGGGGAGCTGTTTTTT
CASSLAWTSNTGELFF
>TRBJ1-5|few|TRBD1|TRBV19
TGTGCCAGTAGTATAGCCCCAGAGGACAGGGGGGATCAGCCCCAGCATTTT
CASSIAPEDRGDQPQHF
>TRBJ2-7|.|.|TRBV7-2
TGTGCCAGCAGCTTATTCGGCTCCGTGTCCTACGAGCAGTACTTC
CASSLFGSVSYEQYF
>TRBJ2-5|few|TRBD2|TRBV7-2
TGTGCCAGCAGCTTCTGGGGGGGTGCGGGGGAGACCCAGTACTTC
CASSFWGGAGETQYF
>TRBJ2-7|.|TRBD1|TRBV20-1
TGCAGTGCTAACGGACAGGGGTACGAGCAGTACTTC
CSANGQGYEQYF
>TRBJ1-6|few|TRBD1|TRBV10-3
TGTGCCATCAGTGGTTTAGCAGGGGGTCTCGGGTCACCCCTCCACTTT
CAISGLAGGLGSPLHF
>TRBJ2-3|many|TRBD2|TRBV20-1
TGCAGTGCCCCCGGACTAGCTACGCAGTATTTT
CSAPGLATQYF
>TRBJ2-7|many|.|TRBV5-1
TGCGCCAGCAGTCGTCAGGGATCGGTCGCGCTATATTCCCGACTATTCTACGAGCAGTACTTC
CASSRQGSVALYSRLFYEQYF